The T cell receptor (beta chain) under discussion was sequenced for a study of OX40 agonist ivuxolimab in advanced cancers. Generated by immunoSEQ multiplex PCR, the TCRdb table keeps only in-frame clones and is missing some. This table holds tens of thousands of clones, 90% to 95% found once. Trimming removed 0 bases from V and 8 bases from J, with 11 bases in between. Germline lookup yields CDR1 SGDLS and CDR2 YYNGEE. CDR3 size: 13 residues. The sample consisted of CD4+ or CD8+ T cells sorted from blood, taken in a trial of the OX40 agonist ivuxolimab. The chain recombines TRBV9 with TRBJ1-1; D gene ambiguous. The receptor comes from an adult with an advanced solid tumor such as melanoma, head and neck, liver or kidney cancer. The CDR3 coding sequence is TGTGCCAGCAGCGTAGTCTCGGGTACGGAAGCTTTCTTT. It encodes CASSVVSGTEAFF.